The TCR beta chain under discussion was sequenced for a study of shared clonotypes between healthy human individuals. Study-level points and caveats: What naive subsets generally showed was a larger estimated richness than memory subsets showed.

In the sorted-subset replicate PCRs, approximately 200 ng DNA, some 30,000 T cell genomes, was used. Here immunoSEQ multiplex PCR was the method, and the copy in TCRdb shows in-frame clones only, minus some. The sample shows around 980,000 clones, roughly 74% of them seen only once. About this clone itself: Its antigen is as yet unknown.

Sequencing was carried out using memory CD4+ T cells from PBMCs. As to subset: CD45RA-negative fraction. This TCR derives from a man between 18 and 35 years old in good health. Some clones in this sample may be carry-over from other donors' samples.

The CDR3 nucleotides are TGCGCCAGCAGCCCAATGAGATTAGGGCCTATAACTAACTATGGCTACACCTTC. It translates to CASSPMRLGPITNYGYTF. V usage is TRBV4-1 and J usage is TRBJ1-2; D call uncertain. This CDR3 has 18 amino acids. Per germline, CDR1 MGHRA and CDR2 YSYEKL. Trimming took off 4 bases at V and 0 bases at J, with 21 bases between the two ends.